This T cell receptor (beta chain) was identified in a study of T-cell reconstitution after alpha-beta-depleted transplantation in children. Notes on the study in general: Reportedly, roughly two months post-transplant, alpha-beta T cells arose from several hundred expanded graft clones. It was newly produced T cells that mostly accounted for T-cell counts and diversity one year after transplant. Some patients showed high day-60 TCRbeta diversity, which derived from surviving recipient T cells and thymic progenitors.

Unique molecular identifiers were used in preparing the TCRbeta library. MiXCR was run by TCRdb on the PCR reads, yielding one entry per CDR3 protein. The profile shows just over 950,000 distinct CDR3 sequences, roughly 31% of them singletons. In the case of this clonotype: The antigen is unknown.

The sequences come from PBMCs, mostly from graft donor cells, collected 360 days after TCRalphabeta/CD19-depleted stem cell transplant. The TCR was taken from a boy in the first two years of life who had a stem cell transplant for SCID, so the T cells may come from the graft donor.

This chain's CDR3 is CASSKTGRQYEQYF. The CDR3 nucleotides read TGTGCCAGCAGTAAGACAGGGAGGCAATACGAGCAGTACTTC. This chain links TRBV27 with TRBJ2-7; maybe TRBD1 (7 bases). Germline V gene sequence: CDR1 MNHEY, CDR2 SMNVEV (reference sequence). V gave up 5 bases and J gave up 4 bases, with 15 bases separating them. CDR3 length: 14 amino acids.